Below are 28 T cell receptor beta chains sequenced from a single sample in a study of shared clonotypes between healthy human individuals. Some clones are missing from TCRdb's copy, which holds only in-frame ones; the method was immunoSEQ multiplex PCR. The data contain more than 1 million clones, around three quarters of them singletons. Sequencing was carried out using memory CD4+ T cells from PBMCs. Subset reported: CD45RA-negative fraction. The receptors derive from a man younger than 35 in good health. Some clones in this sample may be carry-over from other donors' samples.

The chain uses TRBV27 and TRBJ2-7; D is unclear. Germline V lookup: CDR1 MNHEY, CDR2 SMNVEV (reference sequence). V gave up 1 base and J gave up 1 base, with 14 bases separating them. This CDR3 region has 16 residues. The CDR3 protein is CASSLFFRALSYEQYF. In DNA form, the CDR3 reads TGTGCCAGCAGTTTATTTTTCCGGGCACTTTCCTACGAGCAGTACTTC.

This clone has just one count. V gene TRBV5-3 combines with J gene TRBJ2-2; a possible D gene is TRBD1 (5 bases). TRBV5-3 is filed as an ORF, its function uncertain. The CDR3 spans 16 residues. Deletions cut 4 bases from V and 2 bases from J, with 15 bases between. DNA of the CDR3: TGTGCCAGAAGCGGTGTTTGCAGGGTTAACACCGGGGAGCTGTTTTTT. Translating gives CARSGVCRVNTGELFF.

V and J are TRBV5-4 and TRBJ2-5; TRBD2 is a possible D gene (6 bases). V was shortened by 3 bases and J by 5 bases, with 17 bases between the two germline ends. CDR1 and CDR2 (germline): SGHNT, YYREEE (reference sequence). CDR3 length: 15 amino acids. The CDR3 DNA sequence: TGTGCCAGCAGCTCATCGTCGTCTAGCGTGGAGACCCAGTACTTC. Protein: CASSSSSSSVETQYF.

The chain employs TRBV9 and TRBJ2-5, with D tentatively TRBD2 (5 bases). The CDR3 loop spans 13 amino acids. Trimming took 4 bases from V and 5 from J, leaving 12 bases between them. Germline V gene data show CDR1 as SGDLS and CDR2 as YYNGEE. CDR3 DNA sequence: TGTGCCAGCAGCCCTCTCGGCGGGGAGACCCAGTACTTC. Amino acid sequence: CASSPLGGETQYF. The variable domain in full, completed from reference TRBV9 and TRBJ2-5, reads DSGVTQTPKHLITATGQRVTLRCSPRSGDLSVYWYQQSLDQGLQFLIQYYNGEERAKGNILERFSAQQFPDLHSELNLSSLELGDSALYFCASSPLGGETQYFGPGTRLLVL.

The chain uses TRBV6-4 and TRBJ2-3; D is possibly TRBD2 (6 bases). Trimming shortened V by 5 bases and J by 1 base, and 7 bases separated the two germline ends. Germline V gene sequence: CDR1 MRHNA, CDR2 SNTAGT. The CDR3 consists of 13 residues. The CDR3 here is CASSPSGTDTQYF. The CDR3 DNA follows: TGTGCCAGCAGTCCTAGCGGCACAGATACGCAGTATTTT.

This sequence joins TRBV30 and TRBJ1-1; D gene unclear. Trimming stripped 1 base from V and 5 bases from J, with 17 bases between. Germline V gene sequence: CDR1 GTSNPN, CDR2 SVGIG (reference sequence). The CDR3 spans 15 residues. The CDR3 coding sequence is TGTGCCTGGAGTGAAGGGTGGGTGTCGGAAACTGAAGCTTTCTTT. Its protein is CAWSEGWVSETEAFF.

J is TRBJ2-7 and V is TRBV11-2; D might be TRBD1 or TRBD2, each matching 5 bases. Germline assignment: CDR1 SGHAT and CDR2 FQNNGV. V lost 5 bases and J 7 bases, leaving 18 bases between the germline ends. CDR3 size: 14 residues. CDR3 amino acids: CASSLKGLGVEQYF. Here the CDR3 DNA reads TGTGCCAGCAGCCTTAAGGGGCTGGGGGTAGAGCAGTACTTC. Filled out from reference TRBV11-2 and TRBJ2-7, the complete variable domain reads EAGVAQSPRYKIIEKRQSVAFWCNPISGHATLYWYQQILGQGPKLLIQFQNNGVVDDSQLPKDRFSAERLKGVDSTLKIQPAKLEDSAVYLCASSLKGLGVEQYFGPGTRLTVT.

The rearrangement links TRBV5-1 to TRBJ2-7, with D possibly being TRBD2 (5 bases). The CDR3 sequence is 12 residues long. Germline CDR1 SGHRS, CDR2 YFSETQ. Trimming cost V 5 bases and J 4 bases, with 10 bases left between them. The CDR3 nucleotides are TGCGCCAGCAGGCAGGACTTTTACGAGCAGTACTTC. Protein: CASRQDFYEQYF.

Written as DNA, the CDR3 is TGTGCCAGCGGAAGGCCCGGGGGTTTTTCCTACGAGCAGTACTTC. It specifies CASGRPGGFSYEQYF. The chain is built from TRBV6-5 and TRBJ2-7; the D gene is possibly TRBD2 (6 bases). This CDR3 region has 15 residues. Germline-derived CDR1 and CDR2 are MNHEY and SVGAGI. V lost 8 bases and J 1 base, leaving 18 bases between the germline ends.

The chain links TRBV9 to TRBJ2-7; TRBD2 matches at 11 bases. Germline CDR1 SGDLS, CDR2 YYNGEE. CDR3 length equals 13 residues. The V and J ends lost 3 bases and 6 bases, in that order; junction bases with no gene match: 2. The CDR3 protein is CASSAGTSGEQYF. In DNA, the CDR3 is TGTGCCAGCAGCGCCGGGACTAGCGGCGAGCAGTACTTC.

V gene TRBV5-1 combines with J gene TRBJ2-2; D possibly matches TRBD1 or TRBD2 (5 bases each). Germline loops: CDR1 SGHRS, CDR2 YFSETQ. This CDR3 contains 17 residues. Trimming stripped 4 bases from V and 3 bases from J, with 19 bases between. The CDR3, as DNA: TGCGCCAGCAGCCCACAGCGAGGGGCGATTTACACCGGGGAGCTGTTTTTT. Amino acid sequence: CASSPQRGAIYTGELFF.

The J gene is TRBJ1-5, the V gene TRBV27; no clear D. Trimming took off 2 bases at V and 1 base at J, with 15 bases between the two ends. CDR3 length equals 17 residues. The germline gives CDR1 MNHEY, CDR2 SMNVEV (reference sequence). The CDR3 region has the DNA TGTGCCAGCAGTTTAAGACTGTCCCCGGGGAGCAATCAGCCCCAGCATTTT. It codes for CASSLRLSPGSNQPQHF.

CDR3 bases: TGTGCCAGCAGCCTTATAGCGGGAGGGCCAGATACGCAGTATTTT. This gives the protein CASSLIAGGPDTQYF. The chain combines TRBV4-2 with TRBJ2-3, with 11 bases that match TRBD2. The length of the CDR3 is 15 residues. The germline CDR1 and CDR2 sequences are LGHNA and YNFKEQ. The V segment lost 4 bases and the J segment 4 bases; nucleotides outside the gene matches: 4.

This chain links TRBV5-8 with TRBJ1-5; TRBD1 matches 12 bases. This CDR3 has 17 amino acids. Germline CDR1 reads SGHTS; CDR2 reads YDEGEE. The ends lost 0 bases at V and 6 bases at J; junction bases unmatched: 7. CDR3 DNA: TGTGCCAGCAGCTTGGTTTATGGGACAGGGGGCGGTCAGCCCCAGCATTTT. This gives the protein CASSLVYGTGGGQPQHF. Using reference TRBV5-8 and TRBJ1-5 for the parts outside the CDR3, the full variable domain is EAGVTQSPTHLIKTRGQQATLRCSPISGHTSVYWYQQALGLGLQFLLWYDEGEERNRGNFPPRFSGRQFPNYSSELNVNALELEDSALYLCASSLVYGTGGGQPQHFGDGTRLSIL.

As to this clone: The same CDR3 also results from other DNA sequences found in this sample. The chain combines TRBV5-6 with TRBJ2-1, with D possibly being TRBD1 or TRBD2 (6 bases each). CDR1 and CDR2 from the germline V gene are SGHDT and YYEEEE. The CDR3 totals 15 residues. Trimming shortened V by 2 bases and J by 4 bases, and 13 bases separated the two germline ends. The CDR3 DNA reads TGTGCCAGCAGCTTCAGGGGAGGTGGGTACAATGAGCAGTTCTTC. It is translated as CASSFRGGGYNEQFF.

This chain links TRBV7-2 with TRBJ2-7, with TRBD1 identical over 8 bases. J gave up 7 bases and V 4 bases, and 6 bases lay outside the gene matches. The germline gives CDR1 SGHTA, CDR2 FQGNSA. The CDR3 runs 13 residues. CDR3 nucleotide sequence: TGTGCCAGCAGCTCGGACAGGGCGGAGGAGCAGTACTTC. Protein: CASSSDRAEEQYF.

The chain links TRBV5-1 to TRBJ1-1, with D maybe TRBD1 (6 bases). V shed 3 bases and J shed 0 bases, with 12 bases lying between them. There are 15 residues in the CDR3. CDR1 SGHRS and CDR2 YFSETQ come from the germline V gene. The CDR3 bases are TGCGCCAGCAGCTCAGAACAGGGAGTGAACACTGAAGCTTTCTTT. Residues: CASSSEQGVNTEAFF.

As DNA, the CDR3 is TGCGCCAGCAGCCAAGATCGGTACCCCGGGAATACGCAGTATTTT. Protein: CASSQDRYPGNTQYF. V and J are TRBV4-3 and TRBJ2-3, with D possibly matching TRBD2 (5 bases). The germline V gene encodes CDR1 LGHNA and CDR2 YSLEER. The length of the CDR3 is 15 residues. Trimming stripped 0 bases from V and 7 bases from J, with 14 bases between.

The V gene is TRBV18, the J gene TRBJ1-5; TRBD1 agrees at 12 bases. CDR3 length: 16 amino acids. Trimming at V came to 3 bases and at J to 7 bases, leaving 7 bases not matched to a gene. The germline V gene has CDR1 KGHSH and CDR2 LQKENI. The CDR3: CASSPIGTGGVQPQHF. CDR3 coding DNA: TGTGCCAGCTCACCTATAGGGACAGGGGGCGTACAGCCCCAGCATTTT.

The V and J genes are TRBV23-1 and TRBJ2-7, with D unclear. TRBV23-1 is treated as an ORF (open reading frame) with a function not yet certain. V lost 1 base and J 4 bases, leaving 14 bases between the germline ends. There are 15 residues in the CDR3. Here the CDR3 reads CASSQLSCWQYEQYF. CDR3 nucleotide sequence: TGCGCCAGCAGTCAATTATCTTGCTGGCAATACGAGCAGTACTTC.

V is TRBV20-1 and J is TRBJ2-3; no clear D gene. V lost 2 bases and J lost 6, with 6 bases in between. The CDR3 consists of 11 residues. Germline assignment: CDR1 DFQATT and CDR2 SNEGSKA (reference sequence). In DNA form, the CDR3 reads TGCAGTGCTAGAAGTTGGGATACGCAGTATTTT. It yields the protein CSARSWDTQYF.

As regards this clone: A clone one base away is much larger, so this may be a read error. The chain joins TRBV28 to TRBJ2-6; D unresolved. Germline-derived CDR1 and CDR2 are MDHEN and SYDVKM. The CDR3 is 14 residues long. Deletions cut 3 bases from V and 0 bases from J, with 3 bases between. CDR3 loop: CASSFHSGANVLTF. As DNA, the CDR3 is TGTGCCAGCAGTTTCCACTCTGGGGCCAACGTCCTGACTTTC.

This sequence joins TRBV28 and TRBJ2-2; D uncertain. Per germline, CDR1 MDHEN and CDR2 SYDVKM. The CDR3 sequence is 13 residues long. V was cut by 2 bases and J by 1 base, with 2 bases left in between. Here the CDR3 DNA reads TGTGCCAGCAGTTTAGTGAACACCGGGGAGCTGTTTTTT. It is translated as CASSLVNTGELFF.

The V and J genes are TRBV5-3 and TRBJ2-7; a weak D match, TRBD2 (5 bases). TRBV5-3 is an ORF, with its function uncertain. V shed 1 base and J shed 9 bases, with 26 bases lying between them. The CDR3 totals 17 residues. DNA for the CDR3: TGTGCCAGAAGCTTGTTGATCGGACTCTCACTACTACGAGGGCAGTACTTC. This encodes CARSLLIGLSLLRGQYF.

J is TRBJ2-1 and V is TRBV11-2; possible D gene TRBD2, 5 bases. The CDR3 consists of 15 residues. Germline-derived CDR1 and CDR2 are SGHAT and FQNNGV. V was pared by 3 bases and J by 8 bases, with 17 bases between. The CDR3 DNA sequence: TGTGCCAGCAGCTTGGAAGCCGGAGGTTACGATGAGCAGTTCTTC. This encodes CASSLEAGGYDEQFF.

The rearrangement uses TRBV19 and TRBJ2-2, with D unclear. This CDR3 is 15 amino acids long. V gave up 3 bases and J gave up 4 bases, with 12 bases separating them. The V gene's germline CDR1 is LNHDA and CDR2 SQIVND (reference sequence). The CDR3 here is CASSISVLPTGELFF. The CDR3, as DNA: TGTGCCAGTAGTATCTCCGTGCTACCCACCGGGGAGCTGTTTTTT. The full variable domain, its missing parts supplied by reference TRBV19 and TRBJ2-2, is DGGITQSPKYLFRKEGQNVTLSCEQNLNHDAMYWYRQDPGQGLRLIYYSQIVNDFQKGDIAEGYSVSREKKESFPLTVTSAQKNPTAFYLCASSISVLPTGELFFGEGSRLTVL.

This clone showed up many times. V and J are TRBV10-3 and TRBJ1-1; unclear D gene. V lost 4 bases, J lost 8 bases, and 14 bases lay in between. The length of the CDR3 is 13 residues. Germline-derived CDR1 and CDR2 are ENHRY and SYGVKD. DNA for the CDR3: TGTGCCATCAGTGGGTATGAAGGGAACGAAGCTTTCTTT. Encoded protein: CAISGYEGNEAFF.

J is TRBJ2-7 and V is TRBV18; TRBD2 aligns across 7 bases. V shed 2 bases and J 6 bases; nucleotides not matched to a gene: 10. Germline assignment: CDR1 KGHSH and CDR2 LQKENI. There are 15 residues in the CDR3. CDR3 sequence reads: CASSPGLGGWSEQYF. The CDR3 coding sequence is TGTGCCAGCTCACCAGGACTAGGTGGATGGAGCGAGCAGTACTTC.